This T cell receptor (beta chain) stems from a study of blood T cell repertoires in COVID-19 (dated by TCRdb to 2020 to 2022). About the study as a whole: Samples from collaborators originated in the United States, Italy and Spain and spanned both the acute and convalescent phases of COVID-19. The prospective study material was composed of cDNA or gDNA derived from T cells, B-cell-depleted T cells, or PBMCs. The dataset comprised deeply sampled blood TCRbeta repertoires from subjects exposed to, actively infected with, or recovered from COVID-19. A freely available public database, intended as a resource for researchers studying the immune response to SARS-CoV-2, is where the repertoires were released. Samples were obtained from the ongoing ImmuneRACE study (first 160 participants) and from 1,254 subjects provided by 6 global collaborators. Nearly every sample came with metadata listing a de-identified subject ID, COVID-19 status, age in years and sex. Where HLA class I and class II types were available, the types were taken from metadata supplied by the sample provider, not from assay-based typing. What the authors observed across the whole study: Clinical and demographic metadata were provided uncurated, with the amount varying by source and participant.

V is shortened by 5 bases, J by 0 bases, and the region joining them spans 16 bases. Via the germline V gene (reference sequence), CDR1 is SEHNR and CDR2 FQNEAQ. Inclusive of the bounding cysteine and phenylalanine, the CDR3 is 16 residues long. The CDR3 DNA has 48 bases and is translated from base 1. Each collaborating institution followed its own protocols to collect whole blood in K2EDTA tubes. For TCRbeta analysis, collaborator samples were shipped as frozen whole blood, as isolated PBMCs, or as DNA extracted from either sample type. The immunoSEQ Assay, a bias-controlled multiplex PCR, was used to amplify TCRbeta CDR3 regions from genomic DNA. For the original study's pipeline: Nucleated cell counts per sample were estimated from amplification of reference gene primers within the assay. To quantify the absolute abundance of each unique TCRbeta CDR3 rearrangement, sequence reads were collapsed and filtered. Productive Simpson clonality was computed per sample as the square root of Simpson's diversity index over productive rearrangements. Drawn from immuneACCESS, this table holds only the in-frame rearrangements with V and J called that TCRdb kept. Clones are partly lost; checked studies trace under half to an unresolved V gene and leave the rest unexplained. V, J and clone size reflect that table, while D and trimming were determined from the DNA. The sample contains nearly 95,000 clones, about nine tenths of them found a single time. The ten largest clones represent about 1.6% of the sample.

For this clone: The antigen this receptor binds is unknown. Base qualities were left out, and no much larger clone turns up one base away.

Recombination joined TRBV7-9 with TRBJ2-5; too little of a D gene remains to name it. This receptor was identified in a human donor with active COVID-19. The donor label of this sample is uncertain. Sequenced sample: peripheral blood. The CDR3 region reads CASSPLREGYQETQYF. The nucleotides are TGTGCCAGCAGCCCACTACGCGAAGGATACCAAGAGACCCAGTACTTC. Outside the CDR3, residues come from the reference TRBV7-9 and TRBJ2-5 proteins, so the full variable domain is: DTGVSQNPRHKITKRGQNVTFRCDPISEHNRLYWYRQTLGQGPEFLTYFQNEAQLEKSRLLSDRFSAERPKGSFSTLEIQRTEQGDSAMYLCASSPLREGYQETQYFGPGTRLLVL.